This T cell receptor beta chain originates from a study of shared clonotypes between healthy human individuals. Study-wide results and limits: Estimated clonotype richness was generally higher in naive than memory subsets.

A word on this clone: Its matching antigen is unknown.

All donors qualified as healthy HIV-negative adults and had experienced no recent acute infections or vaccinations. A CD45RA-negative memory subset and a CD45RA+ naive subset were separated from the CD4+ cells. Generated by immunoSEQ multiplex PCR, the TCRdb table keeps only in-frame clones and is missing some. The table records 900,000 to 1,200,000 clones, about four fifths of them present only once. Sequenced sample: memory CD4+ T cells from PBMCs. Subset noted: CD45RA-negative fraction. The TCR originated in a man between 18 and 29 years old in good health. Some clones in this sample may be carry-over from other donors' samples.

CDR3 loop: CASSWRRDSYEQYF. CDR3 in DNA: TGTGCCAGCAGCTGGAGAAGGGACTCCTACGAGCAGTACTTC. V gene TRBV5-4 combines with J gene TRBJ2-7; D not resolved. V shed 3 bases and J shed 0 bases, with 10 bases lying between them. This CDR3 comprises 14 residues. The germline CDR1 and CDR2 sequences are SGHNT and YYREEE (reference sequence).